The clone carrying this T cell receptor (beta chain) has only a few counts. As yet, its antigen is unknown. The V and J ends lost 4 bases and 14 bases, in that order; junction bases with no gene match: 12. The CDR3 totals 13 residues. Germline lookup yields CDR1 SQVTM and CDR2 ANQGSEA. This sample is part of a study of T-cell reconstitution after alpha-beta-depleted transplantation in children. Study outcomes and limitations: One year after transplant, T-cell counts and diversity came mostly from newly produced T cells.

Unique molecular identifiers featured in how the TCRbeta library was prepared. Each CDR3 protein is one row after TCRdb ran MiXCR on the PCR reads. The table includes about 640,000 distinct CDR3 sequences, under 15% detected once. The TCR was taken from a male patient between 10 and 17 years old who had a stem cell transplant for acute myeloid leukemia, so the T cells may come from the graft donor. The V gene is TRBV29-1, the J gene TRBJ2-1, with TRBD2 identical over 9 bases. Material: PBMCs, mostly from graft donor cells, obtained 360 days after TCRalphabeta/CD19-depleted stem cell transplant. The CDR3 sequence is CSVAYFVAGEKFF. DNA of the CDR3: TGCAGCGTTGCGTACTTCGTAGCGGGAGAGAAGTTCTTC.